The entry that follows covers one TCR beta chain sequence. The record originates from a study of blood T cell repertoires in COVID-19. CDR3 length equals 13 residues. Germline CDR1 reads SQVTM; CDR2 reads ANQGSEA. The trim removed 7 bases at V and 7 bases at J, leaving 9 bases unmatched. Method: immunoSEQ multiplex PCR; TCRdb's copy keeps in-frame clones and lacks some. Of roughly 60,000 clones in the sample, about 82% were seen once. This chain uses TRBV29-1 with TRBJ2-4; 8 nucleotides align to TRBD2. This receptor was identified in a human donor in a cohort sampled during active COVID-19. Sequences were obtained from peripheral blood. CDR3 sequence: CSAAGLGVNIQYF. CDR3 nucleotides: TGCAGCGCTGCGGGACTAGGAGTCAACATTCAGTACTTC.